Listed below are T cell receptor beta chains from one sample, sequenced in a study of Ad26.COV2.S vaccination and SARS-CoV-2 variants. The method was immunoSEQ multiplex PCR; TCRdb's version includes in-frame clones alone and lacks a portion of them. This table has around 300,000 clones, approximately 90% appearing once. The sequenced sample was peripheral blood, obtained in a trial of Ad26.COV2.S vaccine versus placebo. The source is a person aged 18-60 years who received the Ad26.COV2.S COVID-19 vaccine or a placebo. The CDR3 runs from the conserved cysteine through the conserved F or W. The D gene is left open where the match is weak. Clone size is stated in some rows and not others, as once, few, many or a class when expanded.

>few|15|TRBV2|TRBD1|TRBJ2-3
CASTLGQGGTDTQYF
TGTGCCAGCACGCTTGGACAGGGTGGCACAGATACGCAGTATTTT
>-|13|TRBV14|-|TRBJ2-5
CASSQFLEETQYF
TGTGCCAGCAGCCAATTCCTCGAAGAGACCCAGTACTTC
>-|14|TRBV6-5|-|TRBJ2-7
CASRGGPSSYEQYF
TGTGCCAGTAGGGGCGGACCTAGCTCCTACGAGCAGTACTTC
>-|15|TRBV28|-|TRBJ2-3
CASSLFGIEGDTQYF
TGTGCCAGCAGTTTATTCGGGATAGAGGGAGATACGCAGTATTTT
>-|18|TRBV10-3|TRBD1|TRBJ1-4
CAISALDRTYSTNEKLFF
TGTGCCATCAGTGCCTTGGACAGGACTTACTCAACTAATGAAAAACTGTTTTTT
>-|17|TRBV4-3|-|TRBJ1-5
CASSQVFPSGAQQPQHF
TGCGCCAGCAGCCAAGTTTTTCCATCGGGGGCACAACAGCCCCAGCATTTT
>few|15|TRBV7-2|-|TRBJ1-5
CASSRTGNSNQPQHF
TGTGCCAGCAGCCGGACGGGGAATAGCAATCAGCCCCAGCATTTT
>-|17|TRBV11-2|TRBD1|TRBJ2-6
CASSYSQGASGANVLTF
TGTGCCAGCAGCTATAGTCAGGGGGCGAGTGGGGCCAACGTCCTGACTTTC
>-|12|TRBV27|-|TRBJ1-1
CASSGMNTEAFF
TGTGCCAGCAGTGGAATGAACACTGAAGCTTTCTTT
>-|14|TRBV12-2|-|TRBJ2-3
CGRGRPFSTDTQYF
TGCGGCAGGGGGCGCCCCTTTAGCACAGATACGCAGTATTTT
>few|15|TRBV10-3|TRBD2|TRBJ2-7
CAISADLAGASEQYF
TGTGCCATCAGTGCCGATCTAGCGGGAGCGTCCGAGCAGTACTTC
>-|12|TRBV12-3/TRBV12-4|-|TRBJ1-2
CASSFGLYGYTF
TGTGCCAGCAGTTTTGGCCTATATGGCTACACCTTC
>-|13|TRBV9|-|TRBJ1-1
CASSPGGGTEAFF
TGTGCCAGCAGCCCTGGGGGGGGTACTGAAGCTTTCTTT
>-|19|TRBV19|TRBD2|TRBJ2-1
CASSILPTSGGVSYNEQFF
TGTGCCAGTAGTATACTCCCGACTAGCGGGGGGGTCTCCTACAATGAGCAGTTCTTC
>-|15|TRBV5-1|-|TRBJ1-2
CASSLEGSPNYGYTF
TGCGCCAGCAGCTTGGAGGGCAGTCCTAACTATGGCTACACCTTC
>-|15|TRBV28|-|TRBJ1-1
CASSLWGEGGTEAFF
TGTGCCAGCAGTTTATGGGGGGAGGGCGGCACTGAAGCTTTCTTT
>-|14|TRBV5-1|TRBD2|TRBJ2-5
CASSRDYLQETQYF
TGCGCCAGCAGCCGGGACTACCTACAAGAGACCCAGTACTTC
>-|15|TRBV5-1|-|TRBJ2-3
CASSLEVRISDTQYF
TGCGCCAGCAGCTTGGAGGTTAGAATCTCAGATACGCAGTATTTT
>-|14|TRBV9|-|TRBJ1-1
CASSALTGYTEAFF
TGTGCCAGCAGCGCCCTGACGGGGTATACTGAAGCTTTCTTT
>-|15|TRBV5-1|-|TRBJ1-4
CASSSNTATNEKLFF
TGCGCCAGCAGCTCAAACACTGCAACTAATGAAAAACTGTTTTTT
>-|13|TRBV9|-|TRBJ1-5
CASSVGTHQPQHF
TGTGCCAGCAGCGTCGGCACCCATCAGCCCCAGCATTTT
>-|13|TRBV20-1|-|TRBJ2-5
CSASEPDRETQYF
TGCAGTGCTAGTGAGCCCGACCGAGAGACCCAGTACTTC
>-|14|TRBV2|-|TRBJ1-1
CASRSLLGTTEAFF
TGTGCCAGCAGGTCATTACTGGGAACCACTGAAGCTTTCTTT
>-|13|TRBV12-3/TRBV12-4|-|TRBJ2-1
CASRVGRYNEQFF
TGTGCCAGCAGGGTGGGAAGATACAATGAGCAGTTCTTC
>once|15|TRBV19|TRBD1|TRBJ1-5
CASSVTGEYNQPQHF
TGTGCCAGTAGCGTCACAGGGGAGTACAATCAGCCCCAGCATTTT
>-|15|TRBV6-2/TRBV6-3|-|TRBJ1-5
CASSFTQMGNQPQHF
TGTGCCAGCAGTTTCACCCAAATGGGGAATCAGCCCCAGCATTTT
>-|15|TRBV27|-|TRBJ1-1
CASSLSAGLGTEAFF
TGTGCCAGCAGTTTATCGGCAGGTTTGGGCACTGAAGCTTTCTTT
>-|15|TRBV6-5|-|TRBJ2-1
CASSQQGRTYNEQFF
TGTGCCAGCAGCCAACAGGGAAGAACCTACAATGAGCAGTTCTTC
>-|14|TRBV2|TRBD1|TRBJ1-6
CASSEHRGGSPLHF
TGTGCCAGCAGTGAACACAGGGGTGGTTCACCCCTCCACTTT
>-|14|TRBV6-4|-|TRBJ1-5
CASSDSNSNQPQHF
TGTGCCAGCAGCGACAGTAATAGCAATCAGCCCCAGCATTTT
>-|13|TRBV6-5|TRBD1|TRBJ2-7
CASSRIQGYEQYF
TGTGCCAGCAGTCGAATACAGGGGTACGAGCAGTACTTC
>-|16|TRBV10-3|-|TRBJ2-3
CAISEFRDKSTDTQYF
TGTGCCATCAGTGAGTTCCGGGACAAAAGCACAGATACGCAGTATTTT
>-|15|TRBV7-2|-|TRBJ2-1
CASSPGQVTYNEQFF
TGTGCCAGCAGCCCGGGACAAGTAACCTACAATGAGCAGTTCTTC
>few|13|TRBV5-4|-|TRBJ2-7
CASSSLGDHEQYF
TGTGCCAGCAGCTCGCTGGGAGACCACGAGCAGTACTTC
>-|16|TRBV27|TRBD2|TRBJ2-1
CASSSLGAGEHNEQFF
TGTGCCAGCAGTTCCTTAGGAGCGGGGGAGCACAATGAGCAGTTCTTC
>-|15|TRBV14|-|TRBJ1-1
CASSGGTRTNTEAFF
TGTGCCAGCAGCGGGGGGACACGGACGAACACTGAAGCTTTCTTT
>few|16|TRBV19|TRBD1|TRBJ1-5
CASSNGGQGSNQPQHF
TGTGCCAGTAGTAACGGGGGACAGGGAAGCAATCAGCCCCAGCATTTT
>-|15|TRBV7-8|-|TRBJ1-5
CASSLGGQSNQPQHF
TGTGCCAGCAGCTTAGGAGGACAGAGCAATCAGCCCCAGCATTTT
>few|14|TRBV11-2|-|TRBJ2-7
CASSLVQGGYEQYF
TGTGCCAGCAGCTTAGTTCAGGGGGGGTACGAGCAGTACTTC
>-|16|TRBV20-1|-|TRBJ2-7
CSASHLSGLSYYEQYF
TGCAGTGCTAGTCATCTGTCTGGACTGTCTTACTACGAGCAGTACTTC
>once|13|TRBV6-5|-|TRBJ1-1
CASSYGRNTEAFF
TGTGCCAGCAGTTACGGCAGGAACACTGAAGCTTTCTTT